This record concerns one T cell receptor beta chain sequence. Its antigen is currently unknown. The entry originates in a study of shared clonotypes between healthy human individuals. Whole-study context: CD8 memory received one plate per donor, CD8 naive two, CD4 memory three and CD4 naive three.

Study-wide results and limits: Naive subsets tended to show greater estimated richness than memory subsets.

V gave up 7 bases and J gave up 2 bases, with 14 bases separating them. This CDR3 has 14 residues. Germline V lookup: CDR1 MNHEY, CDR2 SVGAGI. Produced via immunoSEQ multiplex PCR; TCRdb's table is partial and in-frame only. The top ten hold about 0.34% of the sample, which has about 2.4 million clones, more than 85% seen once. The source of this sequence is a man between 18 and 35 years old in good health. Some clones in this sample may be carry-over from other donors' samples. The sequencing input was naive CD4+ T cells from PBMCs. Subset described: CD45RA+ positively selected. The chain is built from TRBV6-5 and TRBJ1-1; possible D gene TRBD1, 5 bases. The CDR3 DNA is TGTGCCAGCACCCCCCCGGGGACCAACACTGAAGCTTTCTTT. Translation gives CASTPPGTNTEAFF.